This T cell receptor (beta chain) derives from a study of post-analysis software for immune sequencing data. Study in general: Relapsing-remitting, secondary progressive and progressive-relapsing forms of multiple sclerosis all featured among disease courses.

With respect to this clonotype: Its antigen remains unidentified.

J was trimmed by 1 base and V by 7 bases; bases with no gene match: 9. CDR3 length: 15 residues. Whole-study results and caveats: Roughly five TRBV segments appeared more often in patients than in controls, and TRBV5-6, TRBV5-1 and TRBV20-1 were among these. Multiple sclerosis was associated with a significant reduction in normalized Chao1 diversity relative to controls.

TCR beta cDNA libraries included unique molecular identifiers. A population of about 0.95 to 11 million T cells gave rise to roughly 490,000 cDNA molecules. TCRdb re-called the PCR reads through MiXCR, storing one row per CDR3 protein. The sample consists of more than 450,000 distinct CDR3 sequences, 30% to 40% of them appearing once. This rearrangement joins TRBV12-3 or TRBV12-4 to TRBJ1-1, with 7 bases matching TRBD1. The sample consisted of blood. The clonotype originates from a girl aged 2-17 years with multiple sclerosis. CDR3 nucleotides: TGTGCCAGCACTGCAAGGACAGGCTCGAACACTGAAGCTTTCTTT. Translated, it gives CASTARTGSNTEAFF.